This TCR beta chain emerged from a study of blood T cell repertoires in COVID-19. Assignments of participants to cohorts depended upon their own reported clinical history. Authors' methods: The authors estimated nucleated cell counts from reference gene primer amplification. Data came from immunoSEQ multiplex PCR; TCRdb stores just in-frame clones and leaves some out. V, J and clone size were drawn from that table, and D and trimming were deduced from the DNA. The profile shows around 420,000 clones, over 75% of them singletons. CDR3 length equals 16 residues. The V and J ends lost 3 bases and 2 bases, in that order; junction bases with no gene match: 5. CDR1 SEHNR and CDR2 FQNEAQ come from the germline V gene (reference sequence).

This TCR came from a woman aged 40-49 years with acute COVID-19. Sequenced: PBMCs or T cells enriched from blood (not recorded which). This chain joins TRBV7-9 and TRBJ1-4; TRBD1 matches 8 bases. The DNA for the CDR3 is TGTGCCAGCAGCTTTGCCAGGGGGCCGACTAATGAAAAACTGTTTTTT. Its protein is CASSFARGPTNEKLFF.